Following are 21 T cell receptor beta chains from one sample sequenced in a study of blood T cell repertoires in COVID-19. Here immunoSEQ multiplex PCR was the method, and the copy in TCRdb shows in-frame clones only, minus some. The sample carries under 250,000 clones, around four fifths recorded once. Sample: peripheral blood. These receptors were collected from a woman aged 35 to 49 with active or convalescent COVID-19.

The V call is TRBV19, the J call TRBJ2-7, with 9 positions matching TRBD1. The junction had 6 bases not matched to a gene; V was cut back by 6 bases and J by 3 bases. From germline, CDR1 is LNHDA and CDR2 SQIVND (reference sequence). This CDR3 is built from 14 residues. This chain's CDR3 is CASRGDRGFYEQYF. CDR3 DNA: TGTGCCAGTAGGGGAGACAGGGGGTTCTACGAGCAGTACTTC. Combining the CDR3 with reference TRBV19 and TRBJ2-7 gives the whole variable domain DGGITQSPKYLFRKEGQNVTLSCEQNLNHDAMYWYRQDPGQGLRLIYYSQIVNDFQKGDIAEGYSVSREKKESFPLTVTSAQKNPTAFYLCASRGDRGFYEQYFGPGTRLTVT.

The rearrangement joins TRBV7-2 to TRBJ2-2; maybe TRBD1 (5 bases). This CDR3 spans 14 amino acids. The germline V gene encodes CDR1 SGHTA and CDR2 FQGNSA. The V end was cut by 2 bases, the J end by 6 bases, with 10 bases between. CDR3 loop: CASSLWTLSGELFF. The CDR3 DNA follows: TGTGCCAGCAGCTTATGGACACTCTCCGGGGAGCTGTTTTTT.

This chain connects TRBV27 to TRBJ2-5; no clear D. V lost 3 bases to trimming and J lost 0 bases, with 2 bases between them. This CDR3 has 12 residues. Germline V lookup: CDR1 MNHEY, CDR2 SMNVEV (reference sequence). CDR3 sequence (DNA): TGTGCCAGCAGTTTTAACCAAGAGACCCAGTACTTC. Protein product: CASSFNQETQYF.

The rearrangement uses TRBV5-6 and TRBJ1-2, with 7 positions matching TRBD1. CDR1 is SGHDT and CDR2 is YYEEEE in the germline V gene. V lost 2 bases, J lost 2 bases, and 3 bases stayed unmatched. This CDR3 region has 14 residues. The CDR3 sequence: CASSLKTGNYGYTF. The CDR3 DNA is TGTGCCAGCAGCTTAAAGACAGGGAACTATGGCTACACCTTC.

CDR3 residues: CASSFGGANSYEQYF. For the CDR3, the DNA is TGTGCCAGCAGCTTCGGGGGGGCGAACTCCTACGAGCAGTACTTC. V is TRBV5-6 and J is TRBJ2-7, with 8 bases aligning to TRBD2. Germline V gene lookup returns CDR1 SGHDT and CDR2 YYEEEE. The CDR3 loop spans 15 amino acids. Trimming cost V 2 bases and J 0 bases; bases outside gene matches: 4.

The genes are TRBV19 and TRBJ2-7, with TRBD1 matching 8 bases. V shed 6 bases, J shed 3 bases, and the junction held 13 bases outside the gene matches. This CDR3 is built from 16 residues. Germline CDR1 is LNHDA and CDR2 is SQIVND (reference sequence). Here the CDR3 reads CASRRGPGQEHYEQYF. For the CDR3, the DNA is TGTGCCAGTAGAAGGGGTCCGGGACAGGAACACTACGAGCAGTACTTC.

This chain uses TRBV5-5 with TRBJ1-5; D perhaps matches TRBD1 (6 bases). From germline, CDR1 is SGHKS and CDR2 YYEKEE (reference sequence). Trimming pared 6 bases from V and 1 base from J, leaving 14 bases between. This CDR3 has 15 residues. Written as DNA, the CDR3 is TGTGCCAGCACTTCAGGGGAAGTCAGCAATCAGCCCCAGCATTTT. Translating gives CASTSGEVSNQPQHF.

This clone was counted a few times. The DNA for the CDR3 is TGTGCCAGCAGTGACGCGACAGGGTTGTACAATGAGCAGTTCTTC. The encoded protein is CASSDATGLYNEQFF. The V call is TRBV25-1, the J call TRBJ2-1; 7 nucleotides align to TRBD1. Germline assignment: CDR1 MGHDK and CDR2 SYGVNS. V was clipped by 3 bases and J by 4 bases; unmatched bases: 6. The CDR3 has 15 residues.

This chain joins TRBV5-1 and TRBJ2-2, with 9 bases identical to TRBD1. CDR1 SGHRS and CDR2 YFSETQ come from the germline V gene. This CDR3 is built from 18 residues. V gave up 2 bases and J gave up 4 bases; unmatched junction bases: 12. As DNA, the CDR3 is TGCGCCAGCAGCTTAGGGCCGGGACAGGGTGCGAGCACCGGGGAGCTGTTTTTT. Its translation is CASSLGPGQGASTGELFF.

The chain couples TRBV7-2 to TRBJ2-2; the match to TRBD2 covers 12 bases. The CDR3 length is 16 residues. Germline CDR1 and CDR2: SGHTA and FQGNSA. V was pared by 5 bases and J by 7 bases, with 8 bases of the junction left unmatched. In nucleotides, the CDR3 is TGTGCCAGCAGCCCCGCTAGCGGGGGGGCCGGCGGGGAGCTGTTTTTT. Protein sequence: CASSPASGGAGGELFF.

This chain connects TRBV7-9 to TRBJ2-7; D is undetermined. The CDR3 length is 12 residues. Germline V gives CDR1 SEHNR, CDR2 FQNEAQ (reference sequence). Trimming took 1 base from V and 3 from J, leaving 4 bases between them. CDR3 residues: CASSLGVYEQYF. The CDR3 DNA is TGTGCCAGCAGCTTAGGCGTCTACGAGCAGTACTTC.

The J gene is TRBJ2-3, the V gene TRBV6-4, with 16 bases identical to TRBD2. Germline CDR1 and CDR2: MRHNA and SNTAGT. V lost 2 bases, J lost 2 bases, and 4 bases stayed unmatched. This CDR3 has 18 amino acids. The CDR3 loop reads CASSDLGTSGRATDTQYF. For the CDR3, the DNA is TGTGCCAGCAGTGACCTCGGGACTAGCGGGAGGGCCACAGATACGCAGTATTTT.

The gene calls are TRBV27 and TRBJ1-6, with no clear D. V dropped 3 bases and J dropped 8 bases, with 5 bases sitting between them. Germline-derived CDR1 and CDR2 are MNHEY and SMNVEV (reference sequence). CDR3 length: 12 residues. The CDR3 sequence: CASSFSDSPLHF. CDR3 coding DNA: TGTGCCAGCAGTTTTTCCGATTCACCCCTCCACTTT.

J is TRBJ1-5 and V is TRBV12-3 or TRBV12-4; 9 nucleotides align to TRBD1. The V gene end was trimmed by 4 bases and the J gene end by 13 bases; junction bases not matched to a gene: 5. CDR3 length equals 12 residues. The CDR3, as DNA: TGTGCCAGCAGTTCCTCCGGGACAGGGCAGCATTTT. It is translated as CASSSSGTGQHF.

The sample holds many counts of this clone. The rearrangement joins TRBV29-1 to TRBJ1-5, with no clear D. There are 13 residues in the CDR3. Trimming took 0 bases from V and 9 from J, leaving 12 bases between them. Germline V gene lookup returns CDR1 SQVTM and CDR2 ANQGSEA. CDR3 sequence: CSVEDYGVGPQHF. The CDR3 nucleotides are TGCAGCGTTGAAGACTACGGAGTAGGGCCCCAGCATTTT.

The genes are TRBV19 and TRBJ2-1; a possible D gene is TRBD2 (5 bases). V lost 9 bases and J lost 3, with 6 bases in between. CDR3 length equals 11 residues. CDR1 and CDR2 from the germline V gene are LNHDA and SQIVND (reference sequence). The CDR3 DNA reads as TGTGCCAGCGGGGTCTACAATGAGCAGTTCTTC. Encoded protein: CASGVYNEQFF.

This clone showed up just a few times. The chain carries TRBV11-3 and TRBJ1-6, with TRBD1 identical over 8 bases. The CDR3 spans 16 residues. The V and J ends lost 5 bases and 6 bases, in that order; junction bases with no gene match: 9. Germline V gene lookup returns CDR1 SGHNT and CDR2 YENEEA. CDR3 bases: TGTGCCAGCAGCCTCTGGACAGGGTGGGGTAATTCACCCCTCCACTTT. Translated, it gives CASSLWTGWGNSPLHF. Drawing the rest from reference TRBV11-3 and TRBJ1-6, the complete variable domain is EAGVVQSPRYKIIEKKQPVAFWCNPISGHNTLYWYLQNLGQGPELLIRYENEEAVDDSQLPKDRFSAERLKGVDSTLKIQPAELGDSAVYLCASSLWTGWGNSPLHFGNGTRLTVT.

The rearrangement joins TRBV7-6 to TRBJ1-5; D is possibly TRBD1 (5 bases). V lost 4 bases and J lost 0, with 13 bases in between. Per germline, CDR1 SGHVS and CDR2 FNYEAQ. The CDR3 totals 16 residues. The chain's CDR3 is CASSSQGQYSNQPQHF. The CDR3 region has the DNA TGTGCCAGCAGCTCCCAAGGACAATATAGCAATCAGCCCCAGCATTTT. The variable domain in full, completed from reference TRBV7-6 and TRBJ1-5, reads GAGVSQSPRYKVTKRGQDVALRCDPISGHVSLYWYRQALGQGPEFLTYFNYEAQQDKSGLPNDRFSAERPEGSISTLTIQRTEQRDSAMYRCASSSQGQYSNQPQHFGDGTRLSIL.

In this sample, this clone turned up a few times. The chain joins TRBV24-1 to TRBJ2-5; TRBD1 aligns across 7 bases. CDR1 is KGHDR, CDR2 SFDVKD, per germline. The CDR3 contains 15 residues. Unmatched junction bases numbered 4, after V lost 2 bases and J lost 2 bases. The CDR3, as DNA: TGTGCCACCAGTGATTCCGAGGGGGCTCAAGAGACCCAGTACTTC. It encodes CATSDSEGAQETQYF.

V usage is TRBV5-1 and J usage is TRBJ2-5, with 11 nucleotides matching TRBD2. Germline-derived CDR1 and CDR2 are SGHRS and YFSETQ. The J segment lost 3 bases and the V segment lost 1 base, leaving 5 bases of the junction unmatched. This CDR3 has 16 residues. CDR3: CASSLILAGAKETQYF. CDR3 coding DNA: TGCGCCAGCAGCTTGATACTAGCGGGGGCCAAAGAGACCCAGTACTTC. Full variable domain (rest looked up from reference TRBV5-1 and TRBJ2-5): KAGVTQTPRYLIKTRGQQVTLSCSPISGHRSVSWYQQTPGQGLQFLFEYFSETQRNKGNFPGRFSGRQFSNSRSEMNVSTLELGDSALYLCASSLILAGAKETQYFGPGTRLLVL.

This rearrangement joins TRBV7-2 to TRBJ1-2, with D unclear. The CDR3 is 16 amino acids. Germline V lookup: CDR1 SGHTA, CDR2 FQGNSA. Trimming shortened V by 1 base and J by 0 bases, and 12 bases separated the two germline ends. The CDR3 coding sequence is TGTGCCAGCAGCTTAGGGGGTCTCGGGGCTAACTATGGCTACACCTTC. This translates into CASSLGGLGANYGYTF.